This TCR beta chain was sequenced for a study of graft-versus-host responses after intestinal transplantation (dated by TCRdb to the early 2020s). Context from the whole study: The transplants that recipients received were multivisceral, liver-intestinal, or isolated intestinal. Every recipient was given anti-thymocyte globulin induction, followed by around three years of maintenance tacrolimus and steroids. After intestinal transplantation, graft-versus-host and host-versus-graft alloreactive T cell clones were followed in the graft, circulation and bone marrow using bulk TCR-beta CDR3 sequencing. Alloreactive clones were identified by sequencing pre-transplant mixed lymphocyte reaction products and comparing these products with unstimulated pre-transplant donor and recipient T cells. The cohort enrolled 24 intestinal transplant recipients including one retransplant, and a few patients lacking pretransplant specimens were excluded. Donor T cell macrochimerism was defined as a peak of at least 4% donor T cells among recipient peripheral blood mononuclear cells. Samples from three later patients were sequenced in-house on an Illumina MiSeq with MiXCR processing rather than by the commercial service. Results the study describes overall, beyond this receptor: The relatively low number and heterogeneity of intestinal transplant patients limited the conclusions. Early after transplant, peak levels of circulating GvH clones were found to be associated with declines in HvG clones. GvH clones turned up in recipient bone marrow, with some appearing earlier in ileal mucosa or blood, a pattern consistent with an intestinal mucosal origin. Patients with donor T cell macrochimerism had high GvH to HvG T cell clonal ratios in their allografts.

Library method: the immunoSEQ multiplex PCR assay. For most patients, genomic DNA was isolated with the Qiagen DNeasy Blood and Tissue Kit and sent frozen to Adaptive Biotechnologies for TCR sequencing. Adaptive Biotechnologies carried out high-throughput TCR-beta CDR3 sequencing of genomic DNA for most patients. From the authors' description of their analysis: TCR sequencing data for around 19 patients were retrieved from Adaptive's ImmunoSEQ software; a few other patients were processed with MiXCR and VDJtools. CD4 versus CD8 sorting errors were corrected by removing sequences found in both subsets at a frequency ratio below 5:1. CDR3 nucleotide sequences shared between donor and recipient were removed because the origin of such sequences could not be assigned. To count as alloreactive, a clone needed at least 2-fold expansion over unstimulated cells and a minimum CFSE-low frequency of 0.002% (template counts) or 0.001% (read counts). Clones were considered mappable if detected in sequenced pre-transplant spleen, lymph node, or MLR CFSE-low populations of the donor or recipient. The cumulative frequency of alloreactive clones was calculated as a percentage of all sequences, weighted by copy number. The source is immuneACCESS, and TCRdb retained only in-frame sequences with V and J called. Part of the clones is not carried over; for the studies checked, unresolved V genes explain less than half of this, and the remainder is unexplained. V and J calls and clone size come straight from that table; D and trimming were deduced from the DNA. The sample table records about 100,000 clones; around 91% of these occur just once. The ten most abundant clones make up 0.15% to 0.2% of the sample.

Notes on this clone: Its target antigen remains unknown. Per-base qualities were not stored, and no clone one base away is much larger.

In the paper's terms, the time point label means: cells obtained before transplantation from donor or recipient. CD3+CD4+ and CD3+CD8+ populations were FACS-sorted from unstimulated pre-transplant donor and recipient cells taken from spleen or lymph nodes. The sequencing used unstimulated CD4+ T cells sorted from spleen or lymph node cells, collected before transplant. The receptor's source is a human donor who was the organ donor for an intestinal transplant.

The CDR3 reads as follows: CASSLWRGVNIQYF. The bases read TGTGCCAGCAGTTTATGGCGGGGGGTAAACATTCAGTACTTC. This receptor chain uses TRBV28 and TRBJ2-4, with 8 central nucleotides matching TRBD2. Measured from the cysteine to the phenylalanine, the CDR3 is 14 residues long. Only the CDR3 DNA is retained, 42 bases long and in frame from the first base. Trimming takes 0 bases off V and 6 bases off J; junction bases not matched to a gene: 1. CDR1 and CDR2 were assigned from the germline V gene as MDHEN and SYDVKM.